The clone carrying this T cell receptor (beta chain) was seen a few times. Its antigen is not known. The study recruited healthy Caucasian donors from Russia who were aged about 6 to 100. The data belong to a study of blood T cells in healthy people across ages. The CDR3 length is 17 residues. V shed 6 bases, J shed 0 bases, and the junction held 8 bases outside the gene matches. Study findings and constraints: Measured against age, TCR beta diversity per million T cells decreased in a roughly linear manner. Versus aged donors, long-lived donors had higher diversity and more naive CD4+ cells.

With a J-beta primer mix and a sample-barcoded 5' primer, a second PCR ran about 7 to 11 cycles. TCRdb independently ran MiXCR on the 5' RACE reads; one entry per CDR3 protein. Among more than 1.4 million distinct CDR3 sequences listed, approximately 40% were seen once. J is TRBJ1-4 and V is TRBV12-3 or TRBV12-4; 9 bases align to TRBD1. The sequencing input was blood. The origin of this receptor is a woman aged 18-35 years in good health. CDR3 in DNA: TGTGCCAGCAGGCCCCCGGGACAGGGCGCAACTAATGAAAAACTGTTTTTT. Its protein is CASRPPGQGATNEKLFF.